Following are 22 T cell receptor beta chains from one sample sequenced in a study of blood T cell repertoires in COVID-19. TCRdb's copy holds only in-frame clones and misses some; the assay was immunoSEQ multiplex PCR. The table shows 250,000 to 300,000 clones, with roughly nine tenths occurring only once. The sequenced sample consisted of peripheral blood. These receptors came from a man aged 50-60 years with acute or convalescent COVID-19.

This clone was seen a handful of times. The J gene is TRBJ2-2, the V gene TRBV7-8, with unresolved D. The ends were cut back, 5 bases at V and 6 bases at J, with 10 bases in the middle. The CDR3 has 13 residues. Germline assignment: CDR1 SGHVS and CDR2 FQNEAQ. CDR3 nucleotides: TGTGCCAGCAGCCTCGAAGCCCCCGGGGAGCTGTTTTTT. Protein: CASSLEAPGELFF.

This rearrangement joins TRBV6-5 to TRBJ1-1; D might be TRBD1 (6 bases). V lost 6 bases and J lost 1, with 9 bases in between. CDR1 and CDR2 (germline): MNHEY, SVGAGI. The CDR3 runs to 13 residues. The CDR3 nucleotides read TGTGCCAGCAGCCCCAGGGGGAACACTGAAGCTTTCTTT. The encoded protein is CASSPRGNTEAFF.

The chain carries TRBV5-1 and TRBJ2-7; 10 bases match TRBD1. Germline CDR1 is SGHRS and CDR2 is YFSETQ. The V gene end was trimmed by 3 bases and the J gene end by 1 base; junction bases not matched to a gene: 4. This CDR3 contains 15 residues. CDR3 in amino acids: CASSSRDRGSYEQYF. CDR3 nucleotide sequence: TGCGCCAGCAGCTCCCGGGACAGGGGTTCCTACGAGCAGTACTTC.

The genes are TRBV7-9 and TRBJ1-5, with 8 bases identical to TRBD1. The length of the CDR3 is 15 residues. The V gene's germline CDR1 is SEHNR and CDR2 FQNEAQ (reference sequence). J lost 7 bases, V lost 4 bases, and 9 bases had no gene match. In DNA form, the CDR3 reads TGTGCCAGCAGCTCGACGGACAGGGTTGACCAGCCCCAGCATTTT. Translated, it gives CASSSTDRVDQPQHF.

The chain has TRBV19 and TRBJ1-2; 9 nucleotides agree with TRBD1. Germline V gene lookup returns CDR1 LNHDA and CDR2 SQIVND (reference sequence). This CDR3 comprises 12 residues. V lost 10 bases, J lost 8 bases, and 8 bases stayed unmatched. The CDR3: CATQQGAGGYTF. The CDR3 DNA sequence: TGTGCCACCCAACAGGGGGCAGGGGGCTACACCTTC.

The genes are TRBV27 and TRBJ2-5; perhaps TRBD2 as D (7 bases). Germline loops: CDR1 MNHEY, CDR2 SMNVEV (reference sequence). V was trimmed by 3 bases and J by 5 bases, leaving 16 bases between them. The CDR3 consists of 15 residues. DNA of the CDR3: TGTGCCAGCAGTTTTCCAGGGGCGGGAGTTGAGACCCAGTACTTC. It codes for CASSFPGAGVETQYF.

This rearrangement joins TRBV4-2 to TRBJ2-3, with 7 bases identical to TRBD1. Trimming took 1 base from V and 2 from J; bases not matched to a gene: 6. The CDR3 length is 16 residues. Germline CDR1 reads LGHNA; CDR2 reads YNFKEQ. The CDR3 coding sequence is TGTGCCAGCAGCCAAGTCTACCAGGGGGTCACAGATACGCAGTATTTT. Translated, it gives CASSQVYQGVTDTQYF.

This clone was found once. The V gene is TRBV7-9, the J gene TRBJ2-7, with 7 bases that match TRBD1. There are 14 residues in the CDR3. Germline CDR1 reads SEHNR; CDR2 reads FQNEAQ (reference sequence). V lost 6 bases and J lost 3; bases outside the gene matches: 8. The CDR3 DNA reads TGTGCCAGCAGAGGGGACAGACACCTCTACGAGCAGTACTTC. It specifies CASRGDRHLYEQYF.

This chain joins TRBV6-1 and TRBJ1-6, with D uncertain. Trimming left V 1 base short and J 9 bases short, with 7 bases between. The germline CDR1 and CDR2 sequences are MNHNS and SASEGT. CDR3 length equals 13 residues. The CDR3 loop reads CASSEGLSSPLHF. CDR3 nucleotides: TGTGCCAGCAGTGAAGGCCTAAGTTCACCCCTCCACTTT.

The chain joins TRBV29-1 to TRBJ1-1; the match to TRBD1 covers 7 bases. J gave up 4 bases and V 6 bases, and 5 bases lay outside the gene matches. Germline lookup yields CDR1 SQVTM and CDR2 ANQGSEA. The CDR3 is 12 amino acids. CDR3 in amino acids: CSVLGTVTEAFF. DNA for the CDR3: TGCAGCGTGCTGGGGACAGTCACTGAAGCTTTCTTT.

J is TRBJ1-6 and V is TRBV7-9, with 7 bases fitting TRBD1. The germline CDR1 and CDR2 sequences are SEHNR and FQNEAQ (reference sequence). The length of the CDR3 is 13 residues. Losses at the gene ends were 5 bases for V and 10 bases for J; bases not matched to a gene: 5. This CDR3 reads CASSPQGESPLHF. The CDR3 coding sequence is TGTGCCAGCAGCCCGCAGGGGGAATCACCCCTCCACTTT.

This clone appeared a few times. The chain carries TRBV30 and TRBJ1-4; TRBD1 is a possible D gene (6 bases). V was clipped by 1 base and J by 6 bases, with 6 bases between them. From germline, CDR1 is GTSNPN and CDR2 SVGIG (reference sequence). The CDR3 runs 12 residues. CDR3: CAWSGTDEKLFF. DNA for the CDR3: TGTGCCTGGAGTGGGACAGATGAAAAACTGTTTTTT.

This clone was picked up one time. This rearrangement joins TRBV5-1 to TRBJ1-4; no clear D. The V gene lost 6 bases and the J gene lost 7 bases, with 22 bases spanning the gap. The CDR3 covers 16 residues. Germline V gene data show CDR1 as SGHRS and CDR2 as YFSETQ. CDR3 loop: CASKLGSGVLSEKLFF. The CDR3 DNA reads TGCGCCAGCAAGTTGGGCAGCGGAGTATTAAGTGAAAAACTGTTTTTT.

The J gene is TRBJ2-3, the V gene TRBV5-1, with TRBD2 matching 9 bases. The J segment lost 2 bases and the V segment lost 1 base, leaving 11 bases of the junction unmatched. This CDR3 is 18 amino acids long. The germline V gene encodes CDR1 SGHRS and CDR2 YFSETQ. The CDR3 DNA sequence: TGCGCCAGCAGCTTGAGAGCCTTTGGCGGGGGGGCCACAGATACGCAGTATTTT. Protein product: CASSLRAFGGGATDTQYF.

This chain uses TRBV2 with TRBJ2-1; 10 bases map to TRBD2. There are 17 residues in the CDR3. Germline V gene sequence: CDR1 SNHLY, CDR2 FYNNEI. The V segment lost 5 bases and the J segment 7 bases; nucleotides outside the gene matches: 14. This CDR3 reads CASSPRRLAGLGNEQFF. The CDR3 nucleotides are TGTGCCAGCAGTCCCCGACGACTAGCGGGCCTGGGGAATGAGCAGTTCTTC.

The genes are TRBV25-1 and TRBJ1-4; a weak D match, TRBD1 (5 bases). Trimming left V 5 bases short and J 8 bases short, with 12 bases between. This CDR3 contains 13 residues. CDR1 is MGHDK, CDR2 SYGVNS, per germline. CDR3 region: CASSRQGEEKLFF. In DNA form, the CDR3 reads TGTGCCAGCAGTCGCCAGGGCGAGGAAAAACTGTTTTTT.

This clone was seen just once. This chain uses TRBV29-1 with TRBJ2-2; D might be TRBD2 (5 bases). Looked up from germline, CDR1 is SQVTM and CDR2 is ANQGSEA. V gave up 6 bases and J gave up 4 bases, with 12 bases separating them. CDR3 length: 13 amino acids. The CDR3 spells CSVGLLATGELFF. DNA for the CDR3: TGCAGCGTCGGACTGCTAGCCACCGGGGAGCTGTTTTTT.

In its sample, this clone was seen once. This sequence joins TRBV9 and TRBJ1-6, with 11 nucleotides matching TRBD1. Germline trimming cut 5 bases from V and 10 bases from J; bases unmatched to any gene: 8. The germline V gene encodes CDR1 SGDLS and CDR2 YYNGEE. The CDR3 spans 15 residues. Written as DNA, the CDR3 is TGTGCCAGCAGGGCCGGGACAGGGGGTACATCACCCCTCCACTTT. Encoded protein: CASRAGTGGTSPLHF.

The V and J genes are TRBV10-3 and TRBJ1-1; D remains unclear. V was pared by 0 bases and J by 3 bases, with 11 bases between. Germline CDR1 reads ENHRY; CDR2 reads SYGVKD. The CDR3 has 15 residues. The CDR3 region has the DNA TGTGCCATCAGTGAGTCCTACGGGTCGGACACTGAAGCTTTCTTT. Residues: CAISESYGSDTEAFF.

The rearrangement links TRBV6-6 to TRBJ1-2; a weak D match, TRBD1 (5 bases). The V gene lost 6 bases and the J gene lost 7 bases, with 18 bases spanning the gap. Germline CDR1 is MNHNY and CDR2 is SVGAGI (reference sequence). The CDR3 spans 14 residues. The CDR3 loop reads CASSPPPGVVGYTF. In nucleotides, the CDR3 is TGTGCCAGCAGCCCACCCCCGGGGGTAGTTGGCTACACCTTC.

The chain is built from TRBV5-1 and TRBJ2-3; weak D call: TRBD1 (6 bases). Trimming left V 4 bases short and J 4 bases short, with 19 bases between. Germline CDR1 reads SGHRS; CDR2 reads YFSETQ. The CDR3 extends over 16 amino acids. The CDR3 sequence is CASSPPGVGGPDTQYF. The CDR3 DNA is TGCGCCAGCAGCCCACCAGGGGTTGGGGGACCAGATACGCAGTATTTT.

This clone has more than one count but fewer than ten. The chain links TRBV7-3 to TRBJ2-5, with D maybe TRBD2 (7 bases). The CDR3 loop spans 13 amino acids. V lost 5 bases and J 4 bases, leaving 11 bases between the germline ends. CDR1 is SGHTA and CDR2 is FQGTGA in the germline V gene. CDR3 region: CASSNGGAETQYF. The CDR3, as DNA: TGTGCCAGCAGCAATGGGGGGGCAGAGACCCAGTACTTC. Looking up the rest from reference TRBV7-3 and TRBJ2-5 gives the full variable domain: GAGVSQTPSNKVTEKGKYVELRCDPISGHTALYWYRQSLGQGPEFLIYFQGTGAADDSGLPNDRFFAVRPEGSVSTLKIQRTERGDSAVYLCASSNGGAETQYFGPGTRLLVL.